The 10 T cell receptor beta chains below all came from one sample that was sequenced in a study of OX40 agonist ivuxolimab in advanced cancers. Libraries were prepared by immunoSEQ multiplex PCR; TCRdb keeps only in-frame clonotypes and omits some of them. The sample lists some 66,000 clones, roughly four fifths occurring once. The sample consisted of CD4+ or CD8+ T cells sorted from blood, taken in a trial of the OX40 agonist ivuxolimab. These receptors all come from an adult with an advanced solid tumor such as melanoma, head and neck, liver or kidney cancer.

The count of this clone is one. The chain combines TRBV9 with TRBJ2-2; D perhaps matches TRBD2 (5 bases). CDR1 is SGDLS and CDR2 is YYNGEE in the germline V gene. V gave up 5 bases and J gave up 7 bases, with 15 bases separating them. The CDR3 covers 14 residues. CDR3 protein: CASRIEGRDGELFF. In DNA form, the CDR3 reads TGTGCCAGCAGGATCGAGGGTAGGGACGGGGAGCTGTTTTTT.

The chain recombines TRBV5-1 with TRBJ2-3; D is possibly TRBD1 (6 bases). Germline V gives CDR1 SGHRS, CDR2 YFSETQ. Trimming removed 2 bases from V and 5 bases from J, with 12 bases in between. The CDR3 runs 14 residues. This CDR3 reads CASSLQGLEDTQYF. The CDR3 DNA reads TGCGCCAGCAGCTTACAGGGCTTGGAAGATACGCAGTATTTT. The full variable domain, rest sourced from reference TRBV5-1 and TRBJ2-3, is KAGVTQTPRYLIKTRGQQVTLSCSPISGHRSVSWYQQTPGQGLQFLFEYFSETQRNKGNFPGRFSGRQFSNSRSEMNVSTLELGDSALYLCASSLQGLEDTQYFGPGTRLTVL.

The genes are TRBV11-3 and TRBJ2-7, with D unclear. V dropped 1 base and J dropped 5 bases, with 15 bases sitting between them. CDR1 and CDR2 (germline): SGHNT, YENEEA. The CDR3 has 15 amino acids. The CDR3 coding sequence is TGTGCCAGCAGCTTAGCCCGGCGGATCGAAGACGAGCAGTACTTC. It is translated as CASSLARRIEDEQYF.

The chain recombines TRBV5-1 with TRBJ2-7; 10 bases align to TRBD2. Germline V gives CDR1 SGHRS, CDR2 YFSETQ. The ends lost 4 bases at V and 3 bases at J; junction bases unmatched: 7. CDR3 length equals 15 residues. CDR3 nucleotides: TGCGCCAGCAGCGTACTAGCGGGAAATGGCTACGAGCAGTACTTC. Residues: CASSVLAGNGYEQYF.

The J gene is TRBJ2-2, the V gene TRBV11-3; 10 bases align to TRBD2. The germline CDR1 and CDR2 sequences are SGHNT and YENEEA. The trim removed 2 bases at V and 8 bases at J, leaving 8 bases unmatched. The CDR3 runs to 16 residues. In DNA, the CDR3 is TGTGCCAGCAGCTTATATCTAGCGGGAGCTAGGGGGGAGCTGTTTTTT. Translating it yields CASSLYLAGARGELFF.

To note about this clone: Relative to the germline gene, one junction end is altered; a read error may explain this. This sequence joins TRBV4-1 and TRBJ1-2; weak D call: TRBD1 (6 bases). Germline V CDR1 and CDR2: MGHRA, YSYEKL. The CDR3 runs to 14 residues. CDR3 region: CASSQAGGAGGYTF. In nucleotides, the CDR3 is TGTGCCAGCAGCCAAGCGGGGGGCGCCGGTGGCTACACCTTC.

The genes are TRBV11-2 and TRBJ2-5; 7 bases align to TRBD2. Unmatched junction bases numbered 9, after V lost 4 bases and J lost 4 bases. Germline CDR1 SGHAT, CDR2 FQNNGV. CDR3 size: 15 residues. The DNA for the CDR3 is TGTGCCAGCAGCTCCCGCCCGGGAGGAGGAGAGACCCAGTACTTC. It translates to CASSSRPGGGETQYF.

This chain connects TRBV11-2 to TRBJ1-2; D gene unclear. Deletions cut 2 bases from V and 7 bases from J, with 8 bases between. Germline lookup yields CDR1 SGHAT and CDR2 FQNNGV. This CDR3 is built from 12 residues. The CDR3: CASSLTLVGYTF. For the CDR3, the DNA is TGTGCCAGCAGCTTAACTCTAGTTGGCTACACCTTC.

The chain links TRBV29-1 to TRBJ2-7; D not certain. CDR1 is SQVTM, CDR2 ANQGSEA, per germline. Trimming removed 4 bases at V and 3 bases at J, with 10 bases between. CDR3 length: 12 residues. CDR3 DNA: TGCAGCGTTGGTAGTAGCAGCTACGAGCAGTACTTC. Translation gives CSVGSSSYEQYF.

This rearrangement joins TRBV11-2 to TRBJ1-1, with D maybe TRBD1 (5 bases). V gave up 6 bases and J gave up 2 bases, with 10 bases separating them. The germline V gene encodes CDR1 SGHAT and CDR2 FQNNGV. This CDR3 has 13 residues. This CDR3 reads CASRPGPNTEAFF. CDR3 nucleotides: TGTGCCAGCAGGCCGGGACCTAACACTGAAGCTTTCTTT.